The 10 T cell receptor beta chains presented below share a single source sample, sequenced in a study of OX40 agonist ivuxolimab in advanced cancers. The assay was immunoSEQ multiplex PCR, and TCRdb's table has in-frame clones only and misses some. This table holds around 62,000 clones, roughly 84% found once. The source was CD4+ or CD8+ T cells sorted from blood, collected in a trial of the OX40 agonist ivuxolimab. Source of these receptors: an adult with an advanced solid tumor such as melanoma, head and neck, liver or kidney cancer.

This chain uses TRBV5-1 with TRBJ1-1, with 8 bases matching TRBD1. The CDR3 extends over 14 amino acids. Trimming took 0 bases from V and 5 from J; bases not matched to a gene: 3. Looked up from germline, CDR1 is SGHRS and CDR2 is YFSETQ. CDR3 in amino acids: CASSLARGRTEAFF. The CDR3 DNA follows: TGCGCCAGCAGCTTGGCCAGGGGGCGGACTGAAGCTTTCTTT.

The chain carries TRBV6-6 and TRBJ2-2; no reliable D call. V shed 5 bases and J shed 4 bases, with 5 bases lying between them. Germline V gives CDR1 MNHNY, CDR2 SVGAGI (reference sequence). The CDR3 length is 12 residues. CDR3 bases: TGTGCCAGCAGTAAGGTCACCGGGGAGCTGTTTTTT. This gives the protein CASSKVTGELFF.

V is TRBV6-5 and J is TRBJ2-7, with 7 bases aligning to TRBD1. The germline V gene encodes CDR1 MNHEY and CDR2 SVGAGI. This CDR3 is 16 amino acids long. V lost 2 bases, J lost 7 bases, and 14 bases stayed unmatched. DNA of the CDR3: TGTGCCAGCAGTTACGTATCTCCGGGGACAGCACGAGAGCAGTACTTC. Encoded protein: CASSYVSPGTAREQYF.

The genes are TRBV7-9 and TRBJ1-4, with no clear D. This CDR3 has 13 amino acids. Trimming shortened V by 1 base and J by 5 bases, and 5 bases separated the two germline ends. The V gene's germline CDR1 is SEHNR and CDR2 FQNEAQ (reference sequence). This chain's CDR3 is CASSLVGNEKLFF. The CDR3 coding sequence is TGTGCCAGCAGCTTAGTGGGCAATGAAAAACTGTTTTTT.

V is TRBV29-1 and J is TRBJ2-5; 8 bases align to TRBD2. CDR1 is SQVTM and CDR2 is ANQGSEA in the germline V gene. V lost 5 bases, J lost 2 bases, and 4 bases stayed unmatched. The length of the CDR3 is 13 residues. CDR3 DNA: TGCAGCGTTCCCGGGGGGGAACAAGAGACCCAGTACTTC. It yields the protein CSVPGGEQETQYF.

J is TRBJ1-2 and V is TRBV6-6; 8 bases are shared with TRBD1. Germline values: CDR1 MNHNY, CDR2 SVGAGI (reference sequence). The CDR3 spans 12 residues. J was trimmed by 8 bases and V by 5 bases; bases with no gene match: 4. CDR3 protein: CASSDRGQGYTF. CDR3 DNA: TGTGCCAGCAGTGACAGGGGACAGGGCTACACCTTC.

CDR3 region: CASSTTGGLNSPLHF. The CDR3 DNA follows: TGTGCCAGTAGTACCACAGGGGGATTAAATTCACCCCTCCACTTT. The V call is TRBV19, the J call TRBJ1-6; 8 positions match TRBD1. Germline values: CDR1 LNHDA, CDR2 SQIVND (reference sequence). The CDR3 totals 15 residues. V dropped 4 bases and J dropped 7; count of bases not matched to a gene: 6.

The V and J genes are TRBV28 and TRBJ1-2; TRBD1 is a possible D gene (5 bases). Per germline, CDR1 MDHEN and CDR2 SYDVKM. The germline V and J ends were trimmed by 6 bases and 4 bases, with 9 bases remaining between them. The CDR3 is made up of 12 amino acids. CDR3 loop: CASRRQIYGYTF. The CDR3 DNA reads TGTGCCAGCAGGAGACAGATCTATGGCTACACCTTC.

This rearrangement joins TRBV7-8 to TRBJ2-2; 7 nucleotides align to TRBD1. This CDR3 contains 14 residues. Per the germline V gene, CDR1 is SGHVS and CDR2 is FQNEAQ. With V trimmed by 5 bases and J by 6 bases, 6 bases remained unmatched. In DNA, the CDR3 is TGTGCCAGCAGCCCCACAGGGGTGGCCGGGGAGCTGTTTTTT. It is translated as CASSPTGVAGELFF.

CDR3 amino acids: CASSEAGRVAGELFF. The CDR3 nucleotides read TGTGCCAGCAGTGAAGCCGGGAGGGTAGCCGGGGAGCTGTTTTTT. The chain combines TRBV6-1 with TRBJ2-2, with TRBD2 matching over 8 bases. Germline CDR1 is MNHNS and CDR2 is SASEGT. Trimming removed 0 bases from V and 6 bases from J; junction bases left unmatched: 3. The CDR3 has 15 amino acids.